The rows below give T cell receptor beta chains drawn from one sample of a study of blood T cell repertoires in COVID-19. Profiling relied on immunoSEQ multiplex PCR, and the TCRdb table lists in-frame clones only, not all of them. The sample lists 200,000 to 250,000 clones; about 85% were seen once. Sequenced input: peripheral blood. These TCRs come from a man aged 35 to 55 with acute or convalescent COVID-19. Both conserved end residues are part of each CDR3. D genes are given only for firm matches. Only some rows state a clone size, as once, few, many or a class for expanded clones.

J | D | V | size | CDR3 | DNA
TRBJ1-2 | - | TRBV2 | - | CASSAGQKGGYTF | TGTGCCAGCAGCGCTGGACAGAAAGGGGGCTACACCTTC
TRBJ1-1 | - | TRBV19 | - | CASSISQGLNTEAFF | TGTGCCAGTAGTATATCCCAGGGCCTGAACACTGAAGCTTTCTTT
TRBJ1-2 | - | TRBV4-1 | - | CASSPPTGNYGYTF | TGCGCCAGCAGCCCACCTACAGGAAACTATGGCTACACCTTC
TRBJ2-2 | TRBD1 | TRBV2 | - | CASSDRGRVTGELFF | TGTGCCAGCAGTGACAGGGGGCGCGTCACCGGGGAGCTGTTTTTT
TRBJ1-6 | TRBD1 | TRBV19 | - | CASSPLTGGSSPLHF | TGTGCCAGTAGTCCTCTGACAGGGGGGAGTTCACCCCTCCACTTT
TRBJ1-4 | TRBD1 | TRBV19 | - | CASSPPGANRGVNEKLFF | TGTGCCAGTAGTCCCCCGGGGGCGAACAGGGGTGTTAATGAAAAACTGTTTTTT
TRBJ1-2 | - | TRBV6-5 | - | CASSYSTGGYTF | TGTGCCAGCAGTTACTCAACAGGTGGCTACACCTTC
TRBJ2-3 | TRBD2 | TRBV15 | many | CATSSGGATDTQYF | TGTGCCACCAGCAGCGGGGGGGCCACAGATACGCAGTATTTT
TRBJ2-7 | - | TRBV20-1 | - | CSARAASEQYF | TGCAGTGCTAGAGCAGCGTCCGAGCAGTACTTC
TRBJ1-2 | - | TRBV18 | - | CASSGDGYTF | TGTGCCAGCTCAGGAGATGGCTACACCTTC
TRBJ2-3 | TRBD2 | TRBV6-5 | - | CASSSGTSGGWAYF | TGTGCCAGCAGTTCCGGGACTAGCGGGGGGTGGGCGTATTTT
TRBJ2-2 | - | TRBV5-1 | once | CASEPGATRELFF | TGCGCCAGTGAACCGGGAGCCACCCGGGAGCTGTTTTTT
TRBJ1-2 | - | TRBV6-6 | once | CAGEDRANYGYTF | TGTGCCGGGGAGGACCGAGCTAACTATGGCTACACCTTC
TRBJ1-6 | - | TRBV6-5 | - | CASSYGQGLNSPLHF | TGTGCCAGCAGTTACGGACAAGGGCTCAATTCACCCCTCCACTTT
TRBJ1-1 | TRBD1 | TRBV29-1 | - | CSVATGGRTEAFF | TGCAGCGTTGCTACAGGGGGCCGAACTGAAGCTTTCTTT
TRBJ1-2 | - | TRBV6-5 | - | CASSQIYGYTF | TGTGCCAGCAGTCAGATCTATGGCTACACCTTC
TRBJ1-4 | - | TRBV2 | - | CASKDDRFVGEKLFF | TGTGCCAGCAAGGACGACAGGTTCGTTGGGGAAAAACTGTTTTTT
TRBJ1-5 | - | TRBV4-1 | - | CASSHGLFSNQPQHF | TGCGCCAGCAGCCACGGACTCTTCAGTAATCAGCCCCAGCATTTT
TRBJ1-2 | - | TRBV5-8 | - | CASSTPKGVGYTF | TGTGCCAGCAGCACCCCGAAGGGGGTTGGCTACACCTTC
TRBJ1-5 | - | TRBV19 | - | CASSTVRSNQPQHF | TGTGCCAGTAGTACGGTCCGGAGCAATCAGCCCCAGCATTTT
TRBJ2-2 | TRBD2 | TRBV12-3/TRBV12-4 | - | CASTSAGAGELFF | TGTGCCAGCACCTCCGCGGGGGCCGGGGAGCTGTTTTTT
TRBJ2-7 | TRBD2 | TRBV7-8 | - | CASSLPSGGYEQYF | TGTGCCAGCAGCTTACCTAGCGGGGGATACGAGCAGTACTTC
TRBJ2-7 | TRBD1 | TRBV6-2/TRBV6-3 | - | CASSYSGQGTYEQYF | TGTGCCAGCAGTTACTCAGGACAGGGGACCTACGAGCAGTACTTC
TRBJ1-2 | - | TRBV6-5 | few | CASSSRFEGGGYTF | TGTGCCAGCAGTTCTCGATTCGAGGGTGGAGGCTACACCTTC
TRBJ1-2 | - | TRBV10-3 | - | CAIRGRAGNYGYTF | TGTGCCATCAGGGGCAGGGCAGGGAACTATGGCTACACCTTC
TRBJ1-3 | - | TRBV11-1 | - | CASSLQAENGNTIYF | TGTGCCAGCAGCTTACAAGCCGAGAATGGAAACACCATATATTTT
TRBJ2-1 | - | TRBV11-2 | few | CASSLGGLTYNEQFF | TGTGCCAGCAGCTTAGGGGGCCTCACCTACAATGAGCAGTTCTTC
TRBJ2-7 | TRBD1 | TRBV4-2 | - | CASSQARTGEQYF | TGTGCCAGCAGCCAAGCCCGGACAGGGGAGCAGTACTTC
TRBJ1-2 | - | TRBV28 | few | CASSTSARGGYTF | TGTGCCAGCAGTACCTCAGCGCGTGGTGGCTACACCTTC
TRBJ1-5 | TRBD1 | TRBV5-6 | few | CASSSETDRDNQPQHF | TGTGCCAGCAGCTCGGAAACCGACAGGGACAATCAGCCCCAGCATTTT
TRBJ1-2 | - | TRBV5-5 | - | CASSLGQLLFGYTF | TGTGCCAGCAGCTTGGGACAACTCCTTTTCGGCTACACCTTC
TRBJ1-1 | - | TRBV27 | - | CASSLSRLAGVTNTEAFF | TGTGCCAGCAGTTTATCTCGGTTGGCAGGGGTCACCAACACTGAAGCTTTCTTT
TRBJ2-7 | - | TRBV6-5 | - | CASKPFLVGGQYF | TGTGCCAGCAAGCCCTTCCTGGTCGGCGGGCAGTACTTC
TRBJ2-1 | TRBD1 | TRBV5-1 | - | CASSPTTGGNEQFF | TGCGCCAGCAGCCCTACGACAGGGGGCAATGAGCAGTTCTTC
TRBJ2-5 | - | TRBV10-2 | - | CASSESLQGGQYF | TGCGCCAGCAGTGAAAGCCTCCAAGGGGGCCAGTACTTC
TRBJ2-2 | - | TRBV19 | once | CASSLFTDTGELFF | TGTGCCAGTAGCTTGTTTACGGACACCGGGGAGCTGTTTTTT
TRBJ2-1 | - | TRBV2 | - | CASRALGGASYNEQFF | TGTGCCAGCAGGGCATTAGGGGGAGCCTCCTACAATGAGCAGTTCTTC
TRBJ1-4 | - | TRBV4-2 | - | CASSQLRGKRSSTNEKLFF | TGTGCCAGCAGCCAACTAAGGGGAAAGAGGTCATCAACTAATGAAAAACTGTTTTTT
TRBJ2-2 | - | TRBV9 | - | CASSVEGPARVGELFF | TGTGCCAGCAGCGTAGAGGGGCCAGCAAGGGTCGGGGAGCTGTTTTTT